Listed below are T cell receptor beta chains from one sample, sequenced in a study of post-analysis software for immune sequencing data. TCRdb fed the PCR reads into MiXCR, producing one record per CDR3 protein. The sample records hundreds of thousands of distinct CDR3 sequences, 35% to 40% being singletons. The specimen was blood. The receptors come from a girl aged 5 to 17 with multiple sclerosis. The CDR3 runs from the conserved cysteine through the conserved F or W. The D gene is left open where the match is weak. Not all rows give a size; the values are once, few, many and, for expanded clones, a class.

abundance | j_gene | v_gene | d_gene | CDR3aa | CDR3nt
NA | TRBJ2-1 | TRBV3-1 | NA | CASSQLANYNEQFF | TGTGCCAGCAGCCAACTGGCGAATTACAATGAGCAGTTCTTC
many | TRBJ2-6 | TRBV4-1 | NA | CASSQPVGTAGANVLTF | TGCGCCAGCAGCCAGCCTGTGGGGACTGCTGGGGCCAACGTCCTGACTTTC
many | TRBJ1-1 | TRBV12-5 | TRBD1 | CASGTGGTAANTEAFF | TGTGCTAGTGGTACAGGAGGGACAGCAGCGAACACTGAAGCTTTCTTT
few | TRBJ1-1 | TRBV29-1 | NA | CSVKGGWTEAFF | TGCAGCGTTAAAGGGGGTTGGACTGAAGCTTTCTTT
many | TRBJ2-3 | TRBV5-1 | TRBD2 | CASSRLAGSTDTQYF | TGCGCCAGCAGTCGACTAGCGGGGAGCACAGATACGCAGTATTTT
NA | TRBJ2-3 | TRBV20-1 | TRBD2 | CSVLREGTDTQYF | TGCAGCGTCTTGCGGGAGGGCACAGATACGCAGTATTTT
NA | TRBJ2-3 | TRBV20-1 | NA | CSVVLSARDTQYF | TGCAGTGTTGTGTTATCGGCGCGGGATACGCAGTATTTT
NA | TRBJ2-7 | TRBV5-1 | TRBD2 | CASSLSGSNEQYF | TGCGCCAGCAGCTTGAGCGGGAGCAACGAGCAGTACTTC
once | TRBJ2-7 | TRBV5-5 | TRBD1 | CASSLRQGGLDEQYF | TGTGCCAGCAGCTTGCGACAGGGCGGACTCGACGAGCAGTACTTC
NA | TRBJ2-3 | TRBV12-3/TRBV12-4 | TRBD2 | CASSRRERGDTDTQYF | TGTGCCAGCAGCAGGAGAGAACGGGGGGACACAGATACGCAGTATTTT
NA | TRBJ1-1 | TRBV20-1 | TRBD1 | CSARKAGGNTEAFF | TGCAGTGCTAGAAAGGCAGGGGGGAACACTGAAGCTTTCTTT
few | TRBJ2-2 | TRBV11-2 | TRBD2 | CASSWGLANTGELFF | TGTGCCAGCAGCTGGGGACTAGCGAACACCGGGGAGCTGTTTTTT
many | TRBJ2-1 | TRBV7-9 | NA | CASNHGNEQFF | TGTGCCAGTAACCACGGGAATGAGCAGTTCTTC
many | TRBJ1-5 | TRBV7-9 | TRBD1 | CASSLARGGGSNQPQHF | TGTGCCAGCAGCTTAGCCCGAGGGGGCGGCAGCAATCAGCCCCAGCATTTT
many | TRBJ2-1 | TRBV12-5 | NA | CASGYGNEQFF | TGTGCTAGTGGTTACGGCAATGAGCAGTTCTTC
NA | TRBJ2-1 | TRBV5-1 | NA | CASSLAFGINEQFF | TGCGCCAGCAGCTTGGCCTTCGGGATTAATGAGCAGTTCTTC
NA | TRBJ2-5 | TRBV21-1 | NA | CASSKDRTSGQETQYF | TGTGCCAGCAGCAAAGATCGGACTAGCGGACAAGAGACCCAGTACTTC
many | TRBJ2-4 | TRBV28 | TRBD1 | CASSPTPGQAPKNIQYF | TGTGCCAGCAGTCCCACACCGGGACAGGCTCCCAAAAACATTCAGTACTTC
many | TRBJ2-5 | TRBV7-2 | NA | CASSLGERETQYF | TGTGCCAGCAGCTTAGGGGAGCGGGAGACCCAGTACTTC
few | TRBJ1-6 | TRBV6-6 | NA | CASRTAHDSPLHF | TGTGCCAGCAGGACAGCCCATGATTCACCCCTCCACTTT
NA | TRBJ1-4 | TRBV5-1 | NA | CASSLAQENEKLFF | TGCGCCAGCAGCTTGGCTCAGGAGAATGAAAAACTGTTTTTT
NA | TRBJ2-5 | TRBV19 | TRBD1 | CASSIGQGSETQYF | TGTGCCAGTAGTATAGGACAGGGTAGTGAGACCCAGTACTTC
NA | TRBJ1-1 | TRBV5-1 | NA | CASSLAGGGTRAFF | TGCGCCAGCAGCTTGGCCGGGGGGGGTACGCGGGCTTTCTTT
many | TRBJ1-2 | TRBV24-1 | TRBD1 | CATSATTGDYGYTF | TGTGCCACCAGTGCCACTACAGGGGACTATGGCTACACCTTC
many | TRBJ1-1 | TRBV6-2/TRBV6-3 | NA | CASSYSVGEKNTEAFF | TGTGCCAGCAGTTACTCCGTTGGGGAGAAGAACACTGAAGCTTTCTTT
many | TRBJ1-2 | TRBV20-1 | NA | CSAQQGPGYTF | TGCAGTGCTCAGCAGGGGCCAGGCTACACCTTC
few | TRBJ2-7 | TRBV28 | TRBD2 | CASLGTNRYEQYF | TGTGCCAGTCTTGGGACTAACCGCTACGAGCAGTACTTC
NA | TRBJ2-4 | TRBV7-9 | TRBD1 | CASSETGEAKNIQYF | TGTGCCAGCAGCGAGACAGGGGAAGCCAAAAACATTCAGTACTTC
NA | TRBJ1-2 | TRBV28 | TRBD1 | CASSFRTGGYTF | TGTGCCAGCAGTTTCCGGACAGGCGGCTACACCTTC